Here is one TCR beta chain with its context. Its antigen is unknown. The PCR was carried out with 60 Vbeta primers and 13 Jbeta primers. Original analysis: In a later analysis, around 87 million unique TCR beta chains included roughly 11 million shared by two or more donors. Clones were sequenced by immunoSEQ multiplex PCR, and TCRdb holds only the in-frame ones, with some missing. V, J and clone size are those of that table, while D and trimming were read from the DNA. The sample's table shows under 200,000 clones. The germline CDR1 and CDR2 sequences are SGHRS and YFSETQ. V was clipped by 2 bases and J by 2 bases, with 17 bases between them. This CDR3 is built from 16 residues. These data originate in a study of cytomegalovirus exposure and HLA in healthy donors. The study, taken as a whole, reports: In a later analysis, DRB1 alleles had the most associated TCRs; HLA-C alleles the fewest.

The chain uses TRBV5-1 and TRBJ2-7; D gene ambiguous. The clonotype was recovered from a young man in good health and CMV-seronegative. The sequenced sample consisted of PBMCs. The CDR3 loop is CASSFSIEAIPYEQYF. In DNA form, the CDR3 reads TGCGCCAGCAGCTTCTCCATCGAAGCGATTCCCTACGAGCAGTACTTC. The complete variable domain, with remaining parts taken from reference TRBV5-1 and TRBJ2-7, reads KAGVTQTPRYLIKTRGQQVTLSCSPISGHRSVSWYQQTPGQGLQFLFEYFSETQRNKGNFPGRFSGRQFSNSRSEMNVSTLELGDSALYLCASSFSIEAIPYEQYFGPGTRLTVT.